The 20 T cell receptor beta chains below come from one sample, sequenced in a study of blood T cell repertoires in COVID-19. The protocol was immunoSEQ multiplex PCR, while the TCRdb copy is restricted to in-frame clones and leaves out a portion. This table has 150,000 to 200,000 clones, just over 85% appearing once. The specimen sequenced was peripheral blood. These receptors originate from a man in his fifties or sixties with acute or convalescent COVID-19.

The chain links TRBV23-1 to TRBJ1-3; no definite D call. TRBV23-1 is an ORF for which the function is uncertain. The CDR3 is made up of 12 amino acids. Trimming cost V 7 bases and J 0 bases, with 4 bases left between them. CDR3 nucleotide sequence: TGCGCCAGCAACGGCTCTGGAAACACCATATATTTT. Protein product: CASNGSGNTIYF.

The V call is TRBV5-4, the J call TRBJ1-1; a weak D match, TRBD1 (5 bases). The CDR3 contains 16 residues. The germline V gene has CDR1 SGHNT and CDR2 YYREEE (reference sequence). V lost 4 bases and J lost 0, with 16 bases in between. CDR3 sequence (DNA): TGTGCCAGCAGCGGAGAAACAGGTTCGGTGAACACTGAAGCTTTCTTT. Translation gives CASSGETGSVNTEAFF.

This CDR3 is CASSPFRASGSYEQYF. DNA of the CDR3: TGTGCCAGCAGTCCCTTTCGGGCTAGCGGGAGCTACGAGCAGTACTTC. This chain joins TRBV27 and TRBJ2-7, with TRBD2 matching over 10 bases. Trimming at V came to 5 bases and at J to 3 bases, leaving 10 bases not matched to a gene. CDR3 length equals 16 residues. CDR1 is MNHEY, CDR2 SMNVEV, per germline (reference sequence).

The V call is TRBV3-1 (or the pseudogene TRBV3-2), the J call TRBJ2-1, with 10 bases identical to TRBD2. V was pared by 5 bases and J by 8 bases, with 9 bases of the junction left unmatched. The germline CDR1 and CDR2 sequences are LGHDT and YNNKEL (reference sequence). The CDR3 extends over 15 amino acids. CDR3 sequence (DNA): TGTGCCAGCAGCTTTACCGGGACTAGCGTCTATGAGCAGTTCTTC. Protein product: CASSFTGTSVYEQFF.

This chain joins TRBV7-9 and TRBJ2-3, with D possibly matching TRBD2 (5 bases). Germline CDR1 is SEHNR and CDR2 is FQNEAQ (reference sequence). The CDR3 consists of 17 residues. V lost 5 bases to trimming and J lost 0 bases, with 18 bases between them. The CDR3 is CASSPYQLAASTDTQYF. The CDR3 DNA sequence: TGTGCCAGCAGCCCTTATCAGCTAGCTGCTAGCACAGATACGCAGTATTTT.

V and J are TRBV30 and TRBJ1-1, with D possibly TRBD1 on 6 matching bases. Trimming shortened V by 2 bases and J by 5 bases, and 15 bases separated the two germline ends. This CDR3 is 14 amino acids long. Germline CDR1 GTSNPN, CDR2 SVGIG (reference sequence). CDR3 protein: CAWSTGHAETEAFF. For the CDR3, the DNA is TGTGCCTGGAGTACGGGACATGCAGAGACTGAAGCTTTCTTT.

The chain joins TRBV18 to TRBJ1-1, with D possibly TRBD1 on 5 matching bases. Germline V gene sequence: CDR1 KGHSH, CDR2 LQKENI. The CDR3 is 13 amino acids. Trimming removed 6 bases from V and 4 bases from J, with 12 bases in between. The CDR3 reads CASSQGWSTEAFF. For the CDR3, the DNA is TGTGCCAGCTCCCAGGGTTGGAGCACTGAAGCTTTCTTT.

The chain recombines TRBV6-5 with TRBJ2-1, with D possibly being TRBD1 (6 bases). Trimming took 8 bases from V and 6 from J, leaving 11 bases between them. The CDR3 has 12 amino acids. Germline loops: CDR1 MNHEY, CDR2 SVGAGI. The chain's CDR3 is CASAEQGNEQFF. CDR3 coding DNA: TGTGCCAGCGCCGAACAGGGCAATGAGCAGTTCTTC.

The V call is TRBV27, the J call TRBJ2-1; perhaps TRBD2 as D (6 bases). Between the trimmed V and J ends, which lost 2 bases and 4 bases, there was a span of 24 bases. This CDR3 spans 19 amino acids. Germline CDR1 reads MNHEY; CDR2 reads SMNVEV (reference sequence). In DNA, the CDR3 is TGTGCCAGCAGTTTAAAGGGAGTGAGGGGCGGGAAGACTTACAATGAGCAGTTCTTC. Translated: CASSLKGVRGGKTYNEQFF.

This sequence joins TRBV9 and TRBJ2-3, with D possibly matching TRBD2 (5 bases). V lost 4 bases, J lost 0 bases, and 21 bases lay in between. The CDR3 length is 18 residues. Germline V gene data show CDR1 as SGDLS and CDR2 as YYNGEE. The CDR3 nucleotides are TGTGCCAGCAGCCCCCCCCCACTGGGAGCACAGAGCACAGATACGCAGTATTTT. It is translated as CASSPPPLGAQSTDTQYF.

The rearrangement joins TRBV27 to TRBJ1-5; D unclear. V dropped 3 bases and J dropped 4 bases, with 7 bases sitting between them. The CDR3 has 13 residues. The germline CDR1 and CDR2 sequences are MNHEY and SMNVEV (reference sequence). As DNA, the CDR3 is TGTGCCAGCAGTTTTGGAGGGAATCAGCCCCAGCATTTT. Amino acid sequence: CASSFGGNQPQHF.

The chain recombines TRBV29-1 with TRBJ1-2; TRBD1 agrees at 8 bases. From germline, CDR1 is SQVTM and CDR2 ANQGSEA. The J segment lost 2 bases and the V segment lost 3 bases, leaving 8 bases of the junction unmatched. The CDR3 loop spans 15 amino acids. The CDR3 nucleotides are TGCAGCGTTGAGAGACAGGGGAAAGGCAACTATGGCTACACCTTC. As protein: CSVERQGKGNYGYTF.

The V call is TRBV3-1 (or the pseudogene TRBV3-2), the J call TRBJ1-5; 10 bases are a match to TRBD1. Losses at the gene ends were 2 bases for V and 6 bases for J; bases not matched to a gene: 1. The V gene's germline CDR1 is LGHDT and CDR2 YNNKEL (reference sequence). The CDR3 contains 14 residues. DNA for the CDR3: TGTGCCAGCAGCCAACGGACAGGGGGTCAGCCCCAGCATTTT. Its translation is CASSQRTGGQPQHF.

In DNA, the CDR3 is TGTGCCAGCTCACCACGTAGACAGGGGAACACCGGGGAGCTGTTTTTT. Protein sequence: CASSPRRQGNTGELFF. J is TRBJ2-2 and V is TRBV18; 7 bases are a match to TRBD1. CDR3 length: 16 residues. CDR1 and CDR2 from the germline V gene are KGHSH and LQKENI. Trimming at V came to 1 base and at J to 1 base, leaving 3 bases not matched to a gene.

This clone came up once. This chain connects TRBV20-1 to TRBJ2-1; TRBD1 aligns across 8 bases. The V gene end was trimmed by 3 bases and the J gene end by 7 bases; junction bases not matched to a gene: 11. The germline V gene encodes CDR1 DFQATT and CDR2 SNEGSKA (reference sequence). The CDR3 sequence is 15 residues long. The CDR3 spells CSASFPSGGKNEQFF. The CDR3 region has the DNA TGCAGTGCTAGTTTCCCGTCAGGGGGCAAGAATGAGCAGTTCTTC.

V gene TRBV28 combines with J gene TRBJ2-5, with D unresolved. CDR3 length equals 15 residues. Germline V gives CDR1 MDHEN, CDR2 SYDVKM. V was trimmed by 3 bases and J by 1 base, leaving 12 bases between them. CDR3 bases: TGTGCCAGCAGTTTCGCGCGGAATTCCCAAGAGACCCAGTACTTC. Translating gives CASSFARNSQETQYF.

This chain uses TRBV27 with TRBJ2-7, with D perhaps matching TRBD2 (6 bases). The germline V gene has CDR1 MNHEY and CDR2 SMNVEV (reference sequence). V was trimmed by 3 bases and J by 2 bases, leaving 11 bases between them. CDR3 length: 14 residues. The CDR3 loop reads CASSFWDSAYEQYF. The CDR3 bases are TGTGCCAGCAGTTTTTGGGACTCGGCCTACGAGCAGTACTTC.

This rearrangement joins TRBV29-1 to TRBJ2-5; 9 bases match TRBD1. The CDR3 is 14 residues long. V lost 7 bases and J lost 5; bases outside the gene matches: 11. CDR1 is SQVTM and CDR2 is ANQGSEA in the germline V gene. The CDR3 is CSAIAQGARETQYF. In nucleotides, the CDR3 is TGCAGCGCGATCGCACAGGGGGCCCGGGAGACCCAGTACTTC.

The rearrangement links TRBV10-3 to TRBJ2-5, with a tentative D call TRBD1 (5 bases). V gave up 10 bases and J gave up 5 bases, with 17 bases separating them. There are 13 residues in the CDR3. Germline V CDR1 and CDR2: ENHRY, SYGVKD. CDR3 loop: CATQGSESETQYF. As DNA, the CDR3 is TGTGCCACTCAGGGCAGTGAATCGGAGACCCAGTACTTC.

J is TRBJ2-3 and V is TRBV5-1; 8 positions match TRBD1. The CDR3 is made up of 16 amino acids. The V and J ends lost 4 bases and 2 bases, in that order; junction bases with no gene match: 9. Germline lookup yields CDR1 SGHRS and CDR2 YFSETQ. The CDR3 DNA follows: TGCGCCAGCAGCAACGGACAGGGCTCCTTCACAGATACGCAGTATTTT. Its protein is CASSNGQGSFTDTQYF.